This T cell receptor beta chain was sequenced during a study of T cell responses to AZD1222 COVID-19 vaccine. Sequencing was performed with immunoSEQ multiplex PCR; in TCRdb, only in-frame clones are kept and a portion is missing. Of about 79,000 clones listed, 65% to 85% were seen once; the top ten hold less than 25%. The CDR3 runs 12 residues. With 3 bases removed from V and 4 bases from J, the gap between germline ends came to 9 bases. Germline CDR1 and CDR2: DFQATT and SNEGSKA (reference sequence). Study-wide results and caveats: It should be noted that donors were predominantly white British and more often female, and clonal diversity was possibly underestimated. Spike-specific TCR breadth rose after two AZD1222 doses, and depth rose as well.

As for this clone: Its antigen is undetermined.

The gene calls are TRBV20-1 and TRBJ1-2; unclear D gene. The clonotype comes from an adult in good health. Sample: peripheral blood, taken on day 0 of AZD1222 vaccination. The CDR3 sequence: CSASGSAYGYTF. CDR3 DNA sequence: TGCAGTGCTAGTGGGTCAGCCTATGGCTACACCTTC.